This T cell receptor beta chain comes out of a study of identical twins. The ends were cut back, 6 bases at V and 12 bases at J, with 20 bases in the middle. CDR1 is MDHEN, CDR2 SYDVKM, per germline. CDR3 length: 13 amino acids. cDNA carried unique molecular identifiers, and a universal primer site was added by template switching. TCRdb redid the calling of the 5' RACE reads with MiXCR, one entry per CDR3 protein. The table has 1.5 million to 2 million distinct CDR3 sequences, 32% seen once; the top ten hold about 0.27%. This sequence originates from a newborn girl in good health. Source material: cord blood. J is TRBJ1-2 and V is TRBV28, with a tentative D call TRBD1 (6 bases). In DNA, the CDR3 is TGTGCCAGCAGGATACAGAGGTCGGGGGGCCACACCTTC. Translating gives CASRIQRSGGHTF.